This TCR beta chain was sequenced during a study of cytomegalovirus exposure and HLA in healthy donors. Study-level results: Most subjects' HLA-A and HLA-B alleles were reportedly predicted from TCR beta sequences. The authors later found TCR association rates varying by HLA locus, with DRB1 most and HLA-C fewest. Analysis was performed later, and it showed HLA-associated TCR beta chains to be more clonally expanded than equally common others. Because they were indistinguishable, some V segments, including TRBV6-2 and TRBV6-3, were excluded.

Primers for the PCR totalled 60 Vbeta and 13 Jbeta. Using immunoSEQ multiplex PCR, the repertoire was profiled, and TCRdb retains in-frame clones only, with some absent. In the table there are about 190,000 clones, over 70% of which are singletons. The CDR3 is made up of 14 amino acids. Germline V lookup: CDR1 LNHNV, CDR2 YYDKDF (reference sequence). The ends were cut back, 0 bases at V and 0 bases at J, with 3 bases in the middle. Turning to this clone: Its antigen is undetermined.

This receptor was obtained from a man aged 50-59 years in good health and CMV-seronegative. Sequencing used PBMCs. V and J are TRBV15 and TRBJ1-5; D gene uncertain. Here the CDR3 DNA reads TGTGCCACCAGCAGAGATTATAGCAATCAGCCCCAGCATTTT. This gives the protein CATSRDYSNQPQHF.